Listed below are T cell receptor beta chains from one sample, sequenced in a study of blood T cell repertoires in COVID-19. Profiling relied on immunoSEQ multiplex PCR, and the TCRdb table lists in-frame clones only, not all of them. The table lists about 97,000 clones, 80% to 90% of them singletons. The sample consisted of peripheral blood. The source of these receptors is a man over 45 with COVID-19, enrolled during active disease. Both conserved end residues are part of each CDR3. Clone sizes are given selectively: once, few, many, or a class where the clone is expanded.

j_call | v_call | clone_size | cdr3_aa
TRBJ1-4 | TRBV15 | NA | CATSSEKTTTNEKLFF
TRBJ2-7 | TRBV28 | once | CASSFGQGISYEQYF
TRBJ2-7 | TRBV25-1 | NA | CASSEKARRRATYEQYF
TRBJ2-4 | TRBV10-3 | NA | CAISESTGGAGYIQYF
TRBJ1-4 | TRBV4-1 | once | CASSQDGSQGKLFF
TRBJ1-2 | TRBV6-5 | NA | CASATVYGYTF
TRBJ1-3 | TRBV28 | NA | CASSLSPGVGNTIYF
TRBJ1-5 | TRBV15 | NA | CATSSSAGQGGLRNQPQHF
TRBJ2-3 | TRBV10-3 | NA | CAISSARGSTDTQYF
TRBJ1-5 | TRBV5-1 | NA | CASSADSHNQPQHF
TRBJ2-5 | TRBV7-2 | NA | CASSSAVRDQETQYF
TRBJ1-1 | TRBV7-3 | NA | CASSPGMNTEAFF
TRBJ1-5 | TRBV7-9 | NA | CASSLEGRGNQPQHF
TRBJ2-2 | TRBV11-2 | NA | CASSPSGGYTGELFF
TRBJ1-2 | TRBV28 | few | CASSLTQGAGGYTF
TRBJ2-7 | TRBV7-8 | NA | CASNQPGLYEQYF
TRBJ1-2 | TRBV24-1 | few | CATQGADGYGYTF
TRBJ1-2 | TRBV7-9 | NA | CASSLQQVEPNYGYTF
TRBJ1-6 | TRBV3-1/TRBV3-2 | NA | CASSHDRGRLPLHF
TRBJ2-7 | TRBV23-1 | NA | CASSQGHGPTYEQYF
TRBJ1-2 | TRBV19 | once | CASSIQRGGNYGYTF
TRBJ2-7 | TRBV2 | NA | CASSESGYEQYF
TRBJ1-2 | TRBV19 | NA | CASSPDRARTNYGYTF
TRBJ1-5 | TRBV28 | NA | CASSFPGQGRQPQHF
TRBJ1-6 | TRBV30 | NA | CAWSALRLDRDNSPLHF
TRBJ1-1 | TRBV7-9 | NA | CASSLVQMNTEAFF
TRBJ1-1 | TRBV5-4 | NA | CASRGQVNTEAFF